A single sample is the source of the 22 T cell receptor beta chains below, sequenced in a study of vaccination and CD4 T cells after COVID-19. The Oncomine TCR Beta short-read assay sequenced DNA from cultured CD4+ T cells. TCRdb independently ran MiXCR on the PCR reads; one entry per CDR3 protein. The sample includes 7,600 or so distinct CDR3 sequences, about 20% seen only once; the top ten take 20% to 25%. Their antigen targets remain unknown. This sample's treatment: roughly 10-day PBMC culture with coronavirus spike peptide pools or control peptides (ViraFEST assay). The sample here was CD4+ T cells from blood, cultured in vitro, taken after SARS-CoV-2 vaccination. The receptors originated from a human donor who had recovered from COVID-19.

Judged by abundance, this clonotype is medium-sized. The chain is built from TRBV28 and TRBJ2-5, with a weak D call TRBD1 (6 bases). The CDR3 loop spans 16 amino acids. V lost 3 bases, J lost 2 bases, and 16 bases lay in between. The V gene's germline CDR1 is MDHEN and CDR2 SYDVKM. The CDR3 DNA is TGTGCCAGCAGTTTCTGGGACATCGTCCAGCAAGAGACCCAGTACTTC. It yields the protein CASSFWDIVQQETQYF.

This clonotype was seen a few times. The V gene is TRBV19, the J gene TRBJ2-1; 7 nucleotides agree with TRBD2. CDR1 is LNHDA and CDR2 is SQIVND in the germline V gene (reference sequence). The ends lost 0 bases at V and 3 bases at J; junction bases unmatched: 8. The CDR3 length is 17 residues. This CDR3 reads CASSIDGLVFGYNEQFF. For the CDR3, the DNA is TGTGCCAGTAGTATAGATGGACTAGTGTTCGGCTACAATGAGCAGTTCTTC.

The genes are TRBV20-1 and TRBJ1-1, with TRBD1 identical over 11 bases. This CDR3 is 13 amino acids long. CDR1 DFQATT and CDR2 SNEGSKA come from the germline V gene (reference sequence). V was clipped by 2 bases and J by 8 bases; unmatched bases: 4. The CDR3 region has the DNA TGCAGTGCTAGACGGGACAGGGGGTGGGAAGCTTTCTTT. Translated, it gives CSARRDRGWEAFF.

The genes are TRBV6-5 and TRBJ1-3; D is possibly TRBD1 (6 bases). The germline V gene encodes CDR1 MNHEY and CDR2 SVGAGI. The CDR3 extends over 15 amino acids. V lost 0 bases and J 8 bases, leaving 14 bases between the germline ends. CDR3 sequence: CASSYSKGVVHTIYF. CDR3 bases: TGTGCCAGCAGTTACTCGAAGGGGGTTGTGCACACCATATATTTT.

This chain joins TRBV6-2 or TRBV6-3 and TRBJ2-7, with a weak D call TRBD1 (6 bases). The germline CDR1 and CDR2 sequences are MNHEY and SVGEGT. CDR3 length equals 17 residues. V shed 6 bases and J shed 3 bases, with 24 bases lying between them. CDR3 loop: CASRGDWGPGMGYEQYF. CDR3 bases: TGTGCCAGCAGAGGCGACTGGGGGCCGGGCATGGGCTACGAGCAGTACTTC.

Relative to its sample, this clonotype is medium-sized. The V call is TRBV15, the J call TRBJ2-3; 7 bases agree with TRBD1. Germline loops: CDR1 LNHNV, CDR2 YYDKDF (reference sequence). This CDR3 region has 15 residues. V shed 1 base, J shed 4 bases, and the junction held 5 bases outside the gene matches. Here the CDR3 reads CATSRGGGISDTQYF. The CDR3 DNA reads TGTGCCACCAGCAGAGGAGGGGGCATATCAGATACGCAGTATTTT.

This clonotype was counted between two and nine times. This chain joins TRBV10-3 and TRBJ2-3; TRBD1 aligns across 9 bases. Germline trimming cut 10 bases from V and 9 bases from J; bases unmatched to any gene: 8. Germline V gives CDR1 ENHRY, CDR2 SYGVKD. The CDR3 runs to 12 residues. The DNA for the CDR3 is TGTGCCACACGAGAAGGACAGGGGACGCAGTATTTT. Translated: CATREGQGTQYF.

The rearrangement uses TRBV6-2 or TRBV6-3 and TRBJ1-5, with unresolved D. The CDR3 sequence is 14 residues long. V dropped 6 bases and J dropped 0 bases, with 9 bases sitting between them. Looked up from germline, CDR1 is MNHEY and CDR2 is SVGEGT. The CDR3 nucleotides read TGTGCCAGCAGCCCGACCTATAGCAATCAGCCCCAGCATTTT. It yields the protein CASSPTYSNQPQHF.

The genes are TRBV14 and TRBJ2-7; TRBD2 is a possible D gene (6 bases). The CDR3 sequence is 14 residues long. V lost 1 base, J lost 1 base, and 8 bases lay in between. Germline V gene data show CDR1 as SGHDN and CDR2 as FVKESK. CDR3 amino acids: CASSQVSGSYEQYF. CDR3 sequence (DNA): TGTGCCAGCAGCCAAGTTAGCGGTTCCTACGAGCAGTACTTC.

This clonotype was found a few times. For the CDR3, the DNA is TGCAAATTGAGAGCGGGGCGAAGCACAGATACGCAGTATTTT. Encoded protein: CKLRAGRSTDTQYF. The genes are TRBV20-1 and TRBJ2-3; 7 bases are a match to TRBD2. The germline V gene encodes CDR1 DFQATT and CDR2 SNEGSKA (reference sequence). CDR3 size: 14 residues.

This clonotype has just a few counts. The chain carries TRBV27 and TRBJ2-1; TRBD2 aligns across 12 bases. Germline CDR1 MNHEY, CDR2 SMNVEV (reference sequence). J was trimmed by 3 bases and V by 6 bases; bases with no gene match: 6. The CDR3 has 16 residues. The CDR3 is CASRGEGLAGYNEQFF. CDR3 coding DNA: TGTGCCAGCAGAGGAGAGGGACTAGCGGGCTACAATGAGCAGTTCTTC.

As to this clonotype: Being one base from a much bigger clone, this may be a read error. The CDR3 ends on some other residue instead of the conserved phenylalanine or tryptophan, so this is likely a read error. The CDR3 reads CSARSGTGFETQYL. CDR3 nucleotides: TGCAGTGCAAGATCCGGGACAGGGTTTGAGACCCAGTACCTC. The V gene is TRBV20-1, the J gene TRBJ2-5, with 9 bases matching TRBD1. The ends lost 6 bases at V and 5 bases at J; junction bases unmatched: 10. Germline V gene sequence: CDR1 DFQATT, CDR2 SNEGSKA (reference sequence). CDR3 length: 14 residues.

V and J are TRBV19 and TRBJ2-6; the D gene could be TRBD1 or TRBD2 (5 bases each). Between the trimmed V and J ends, which lost 4 bases and 3 bases, there was a span of 16 bases. The CDR3 runs 17 residues. Germline values: CDR1 LNHDA, CDR2 SQIVND (reference sequence). The CDR3 region has the DNA TGTGCCAGTAGTAAATCCTCGGGGCTTAGTGGGGCCAACGTCCTGACTTTC. Translation: CASSKSSGLSGANVLTF.

V and J are TRBV6-4 and TRBJ2-1; D is possibly TRBD2 (6 bases). V gave up 6 bases and J gave up 9 bases, with 18 bases separating them. Germline CDR1 is MRHNA and CDR2 is SNTAGT. This CDR3 has 14 residues. The CDR3 DNA follows: TGTGCCAGCAGGGCAGGACTAAGCCATGGTGAGCAGTTCTTC. Translated, it gives CASRAGLSHGEQFF.

The J gene is TRBJ2-1, the V gene TRBV7-6, with 11 bases aligning to TRBD2. Looked up from germline, CDR1 is SGHVS and CDR2 is FNYEAQ. The CDR3 covers 18 residues. The ends lost 0 bases at V and 7 bases at J; junction bases unmatched: 11. The CDR3 coding sequence is TGTGCCAGCAGCTTAGCTTTTAGCGGGAGGGGGTACGGTAATGAGCAGTTCTTC. This sequence encodes CASSLAFSGRGYGNEQFF.

V usage is TRBV11-2 and J usage is TRBJ2-7; the D gene is possibly TRBD1 (5 bases). Trimming cost V 5 bases and J 5 bases, with 19 bases left between them. The CDR3 extends over 15 amino acids. Germline-derived CDR1 and CDR2 are SGHAT and FQNNGV. The CDR3 protein is CASSSPQGLGHEQYF. The CDR3 DNA follows: TGTGCCAGCAGCAGCCCGCAGGGTTTGGGCCACGAGCAGTACTTC.

This clonotype was detected a few times. This chain uses TRBV2 with TRBJ2-7; D is ambiguous. V lost 4 bases, J lost 0 bases, and 7 bases lay in between. Germline-derived CDR1 and CDR2 are SNHLY and FYNNEI. The CDR3 contains 13 residues. CDR3 in DNA: TGTGCCAGCAGTGGACATACCTCCTACGAGCAGTACTTC. Translation gives CASSGHTSYEQYF.

This clonotype was counted a few times. The chain employs TRBV5-1 and TRBJ2-7, with D perhaps TRBD1 (6 bases). The CDR3 has 13 amino acids. Trimming pared 4 bases from V and 6 bases from J, leaving 14 bases between. Looked up from germline, CDR1 is SGHRS and CDR2 is YFSETQ. DNA for the CDR3: TGCGCCAGCAGCGCCAGGGGATCGGCCGAGCAGTACTTC. Translating it yields CASSARGSAEQYF.

By share, this clonotype ranks as medium-sized. The chain carries TRBV20-1 and TRBJ2-5; 7 bases are a match to TRBD2. V shed 0 bases, J shed 1 base, and the junction held 11 bases outside the gene matches. Germline V gives CDR1 DFQATT, CDR2 SNEGSKA (reference sequence). This CDR3 comprises 17 residues. Here the CDR3 reads CSARDGMERGVQETQYF. Written as DNA, the CDR3 is TGCAGTGCTAGAGATGGGATGGAGCGGGGAGTCCAAGAGACCCAGTACTTC.

This clonotype is medium-sized in the sample. The V and J genes are TRBV28 and TRBJ2-7, with D unresolved. The CDR3 extends over 11 amino acids. V lost 5 bases to trimming and J lost 2 bases, with 4 bases between them. Germline values: CDR1 MDHEN, CDR2 SYDVKM. The CDR3 region is CASSLTYEQYF. In nucleotides, the CDR3 is TGTGCCAGCAGTCTCACCTACGAGCAGTACTTC.

This clonotype is deemed medium-sized. V is TRBV20-1 and J is TRBJ2-3; 7 positions match TRBD2. The CDR3 has 15 residues. Germline-derived CDR1 and CDR2 are DFQATT and SNEGSKA (reference sequence). V was pared by 4 bases and J by 2 bases, with 9 bases of the junction left unmatched. CDR3 sequence: CSAIRGGSATDTQYF. CDR3 nucleotide sequence: TGCAGTGCTATTCGGGGCGGGAGCGCCACAGATACGCAGTATTTT.

This clonotype is medium-sized by share. This rearrangement joins TRBV20-1 to TRBJ2-7; D is ambiguous. The CDR3 loop spans 10 amino acids. The V end lost 3 bases, the J end lost 5 bases, and 5 bases lay between the germline ends. Germline V lookup: CDR1 DFQATT, CDR2 SNEGSKA (reference sequence). CDR3 bases: TGCAGTGCTAGTAAGCACGAGCAGTACTTC. As protein: CSASKHEQYF.